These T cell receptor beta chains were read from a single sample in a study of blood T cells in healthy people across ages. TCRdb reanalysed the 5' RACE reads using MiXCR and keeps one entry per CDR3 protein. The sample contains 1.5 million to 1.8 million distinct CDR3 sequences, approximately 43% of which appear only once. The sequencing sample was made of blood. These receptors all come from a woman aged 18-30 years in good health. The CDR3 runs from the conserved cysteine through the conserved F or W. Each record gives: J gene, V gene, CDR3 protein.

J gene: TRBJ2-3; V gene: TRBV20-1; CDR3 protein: CSATGTGTDTQYF
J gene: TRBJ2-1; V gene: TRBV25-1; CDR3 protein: CASSGGRSSYNEQFF
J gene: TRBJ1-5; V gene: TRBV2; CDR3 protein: CASRTGAREGNQPQHF
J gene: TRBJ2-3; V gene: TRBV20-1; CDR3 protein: CSATFTDTQYF
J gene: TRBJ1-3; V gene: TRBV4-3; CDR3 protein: CASSQGGAAGNTIYF
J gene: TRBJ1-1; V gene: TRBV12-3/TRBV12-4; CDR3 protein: CASSSGQTMNTETFF
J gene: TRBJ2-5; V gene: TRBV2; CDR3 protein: CASKTSGEVGTQYF
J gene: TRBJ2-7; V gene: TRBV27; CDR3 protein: CARSLSPTGGTPYEQYF
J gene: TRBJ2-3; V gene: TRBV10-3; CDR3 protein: CAIRDRTDTQYF
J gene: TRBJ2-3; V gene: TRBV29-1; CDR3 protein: CSYPTAGDTQYF